Each of the 21 T cell receptor beta chains below was sequenced from the same sample in a study of HIV-infected patients and healthy controls. Around 0.5 ug RNA was reverse transcribed with alpha and beta constant-region primers. Each of the alpha and beta chains got its own library through chain-specific third strand synthesis with indices. TCRdb analysed the 5' RACE reads with MiXCR anew, one entry per CDR3 protein. The repertoire holds about 8,500 distinct CDR3 sequences, under 6.5% seen once, with roughly 8% in the top ten. No cell fractionation was done, so the repertoire covers all unsorted peripheral blood T cells. The specimen sequenced was blood. These receptors were obtained from an adult in good health.

This clonotype showed up many times. This sequence joins TRBV7-9 and TRBJ2-1; D is ambiguous. CDR1 and CDR2 (germline): SEHNR, FQNEAQ (reference sequence). The germline V and J ends were trimmed by 5 bases and 13 bases, with 15 bases remaining between them. This CDR3 comprises 12 residues. The CDR3 nucleotides read TGTGCCAGCAGCCCCCCGACTGAGCGCCAGTTCTTC. Protein product: CASSPPTERQFF.

By sample share, this clonotype is medium-sized. The chain combines TRBV4-3 with TRBJ2-2, with 8 bases matching TRBD2. CDR3 length: 16 amino acids. Looked up from germline, CDR1 is LGHNA and CDR2 is YSLEER. The V segment lost 0 bases and the J segment 1 base; nucleotides outside the gene matches: 1. CDR3 region: CASSQETSVNTGELFF. The CDR3 DNA reads TGCGCCAGCAGCCAAGAGACTAGCGTGAACACCGGGGAGCTGTTTTTT.

In its sample, this clonotype ranks as medium-sized. V and J are TRBV5-1 and TRBJ1-1; no reliable D call. Trimming cost V 6 bases and J 1 base, with 10 bases left between them. The length of the CDR3 is 13 residues. Germline CDR1 is SGHRS and CDR2 is YFSETQ. In nucleotides, the CDR3 is TGCGCCAGCAAGGCGATGGAGAACACTGAAGCTTTCTTT. Translation: CASKAMENTEAFF. The full variable domain, with the rest looked up from reference TRBV5-1 and TRBJ1-1, is KAGVTQTPRYLIKTRGQQVTLSCSPISGHRSVSWYQQTPGQGLQFLFEYFSETQRNKGNFPGRFSGRQFSNSRSEMNVSTLELGDSALYLCASKAMENTEAFFGQGTRLTVV.

By share, this clonotype counts as medium-sized. The rearrangement uses TRBV7-9 and TRBJ1-5; D is unclear. Germline CDR1 is SEHNR and CDR2 is FQNEAQ (reference sequence). V was trimmed by 11 bases and J by 0 bases, leaving 8 bases between them. The CDR3 contains 12 residues. The CDR3 bases are TGTGCCGTAGGCCCTAGCAATCAGCCCCAGCATTTT. Amino acid sequence: CAVGPSNQPQHF. Looking up the rest from reference TRBV7-9 and TRBJ1-5 gives the full variable domain: DTGVSQNPRHKITKRGQNVTFRCDPISEHNRLYWYRQTLGQGPEFLTYFQNEAQLEKSRLLSDRFSAERPKGSFSTLEIQRTEQGDSAMYLCAVGPSNQPQHFGDGTRLSIL.

This clonotype is labeled medium-sized. Written as DNA, the CDR3 is TGTGCCATCAGGTCCCCTTCAGGGGATACGCAGTATTTT. Protein sequence: CAIRSPSGDTQYF. V usage is TRBV10-3 and J usage is TRBJ2-3; maybe TRBD1 (5 bases). CDR1 and CDR2 from the germline V gene are ENHRY and SYGVKD. Trimming pared 6 bases from V and 6 bases from J, leaving 13 bases between. This CDR3 region has 13 residues.

In its sample, this clonotype is medium-sized. The chain is built from TRBV29-1 and TRBJ1-1; 12 bases fit TRBD1. The CDR3 runs to 16 residues. In germline, CDR1 is SQVTM, CDR2 ANQGSEA. V trimming: 7 bases; J trimming: 3 bases; junction bases outside the gene matches: 12. The CDR3 DNA follows: TGCAGCGCCGGAGGGACAGGGGGCTTAAGTTACACTGAAGCTTTCTTT. This codes for CSAGGTGGLSYTEAFF.

Judged by abundance, this clonotype is medium-sized. V and J are TRBV6-1 and TRBJ1-5; D call uncertain. CDR3 length: 13 residues. V dropped 6 bases and J dropped 0 bases, with 6 bases sitting between them. CDR1 and CDR2 (germline): MNHNS, SASEGT. The CDR3 DNA reads TGTGCCAGCAGGGCGGCTAGCAATCAGCCCCAGCATTTT. It is translated as CASRAASNQPQHF.

This clonotype was detected many times. This chain joins TRBV20-1 and TRBJ2-2, with D uncertain. V lost 0 bases and J 4 bases, leaving 18 bases between the germline ends. Per germline, CDR1 DFQATT and CDR2 SNEGSKA (reference sequence). The CDR3 runs to 17 residues. The CDR3 coding sequence is TGCAGTGCTAGAGATTTCCGCACACCGCCGGGCACCGGGGAGCTGTTTTTT. This sequence encodes CSARDFRTPPGTGELFF.

The V call is TRBV19, the J call TRBJ2-1, with 8 positions matching TRBD1. With 10 bases clipped from V and 6 bases from J, the junction kept 5 bases outside the gene matches. Germline V gene data show CDR1 as LNHDA and CDR2 as SQIVND (reference sequence). The CDR3 has 12 residues. CDR3 coding DNA: TGTGCCACCTGGACAGGGATCAATGAGCAGTTCTTC. Translating gives CATWTGINEQFF.

This clonotype has ten or more counts. This chain uses TRBV7-2 with TRBJ2-3; 7 bases agree with TRBD2. Germline assignment: CDR1 SGHTA and CDR2 FQGNSA. This CDR3 region has 14 residues. The ends lost 5 bases at V and 7 bases at J; junction bases unmatched: 9. CDR3 sequence (DNA): TGTGCCAGCAGCCGAAGGACTAGTTCGAATACGCAGTATTTT. As protein: CASSRRTSSNTQYF.

This clonotype is deemed medium-sized. CDR3 coding DNA: TGTGCCAGCAGCCAAGATTTCGCTAGCGGGGCCCGGCAGTTCTTC. It is translated as CASSQDFASGARQFF. The rearrangement joins TRBV3-1 to TRBJ2-1, with TRBD2 matching over 9 bases. Germline values: CDR1 LGHDT, CDR2 YNNKEL (reference sequence). The V gene end was trimmed by 0 bases and the J gene end by 12 bases; junction bases not matched to a gene: 9. This CDR3 region has 15 residues.

Ten or more counts support this clonotype. This CDR3 is CASSLVPEKLFF. The DNA for the CDR3 is TGTGCCAGCAGTTTGGTACCCGAAAAACTGTTTTTT. V and J are TRBV12-3 or TRBV12-4 and TRBJ1-4; D not certain. V gave up 3 bases and J gave up 8 bases, with 7 bases separating them. CDR3 length: 12 residues.

This clonotype was counted many times. The rearrangement uses TRBV6-1 and TRBJ2-1, with a possible D match to TRBD2 (5 bases). This CDR3 has 10 amino acids. Germline V gives CDR1 MNHNS, CDR2 SASEGT. V shed 8 bases and J shed 8 bases, with 7 bases lying between them. CDR3 nucleotide sequence: TGTGCCAGCGGGAGAGATGAGCAGTTCTTC. Translation gives CASGRDEQFF.

By share, this clonotype counts as medium-sized. V and J are TRBV6-5 and TRBJ1-5; TRBD1 might be the D (5 bases). Trimming left V 3 bases short and J 6 bases short, with 15 bases between. CDR3 length: 15 amino acids. CDR1 is MNHEY and CDR2 is SVGAGI in the germline V gene. CDR3 in amino acids: CASSYQGREGQPQHF. In nucleotides, the CDR3 is TGTGCCAGCAGTTATCAGGGACGGGAAGGTCAGCCCCAGCATTTT.

This clonotype was recorded at least ten times. The rearrangement joins TRBV29-1 to TRBJ2-1; D is unclear. The germline CDR1 and CDR2 sequences are SQVTM and ANQGSEA. V was trimmed by 8 bases and J by 6 bases, leaving 11 bases between them. The CDR3 extends over 11 amino acids. The CDR3 is CSTLEANEQFF. DNA for the CDR3: TGCAGCACCCTAGAAGCCAATGAGCAGTTCTTC.

In its sample, this clonotype is medium-sized. The chain uses TRBV13 and TRBJ2-3; the D is unclear. Looked up from germline, CDR1 is PRHDT and CDR2 is FYEKMQ (reference sequence). CDR3 length equals 12 residues. V was shortened by 0 bases and J by 4 bases, with 2 bases between the two germline ends. The CDR3 DNA reads TGTGCCAGCAGCTTAGGGGCAGATACGCAGTATTTT. Encoded protein: CASSLGADTQYF.

This clonotype was picked up many times. The rearrangement joins TRBV10-3 to TRBJ1-2; D gene uncertain. CDR1 and CDR2 (germline): ENHRY, SYGVKD. The CDR3 consists of 12 residues. Trimming pared 1 base from V and 6 bases from J, leaving 6 bases between. Written as DNA, the CDR3 is TGTGCCATCAGTGAGTACGGCGATGGCTACACCTTC. This translates into CAISEYGDGYTF.

This clonotype was observed at least ten times. The chain employs TRBV7-2 and TRBJ2-3; D is perhaps TRBD2 (5 bases). Germline CDR1 is SGHTA and CDR2 is FQGNSA. V shed 1 base and J shed 1 base, with 6 bases lying between them. CDR3 length: 14 residues. The CDR3 DNA is TGTGCCAGCAGCTTAGTGAGGGGCACAGATACGCAGTATTTT. Its protein product is CASSLVRGTDTQYF. The full variable domain, in which reference TRBV7-2 and TRBJ2-3 provide the parts outside the CDR3, is GAGVSQSPSNKVTEKGKDVELRCDPISGHTALYWYRQSLGQGLEFLIYFQGNSAPDKSGLPSDRFSAERTGGSVSTLTIQRTQQEDSAVYLCASSLVRGTDTQYFGPGTRLTVL.

By share, this clonotype counts as medium-sized. The rearrangement uses TRBV7-9 and TRBJ1-1; D is unresolved. V lost 5 bases, J lost 0 bases, and 10 bases lay in between. The CDR3 has 14 amino acids. CDR1 is SEHNR, CDR2 FQNEAQ, per germline (reference sequence). This CDR3 reads CASSPWALNTEAFF. In nucleotides, the CDR3 is TGTGCCAGCAGCCCCTGGGCTCTGAACACTGAAGCTTTCTTT.

This clonotype rates as medium-sized (0.01 to 0.1%). The CDR3 here is CAWSRITDSSYEQYF. CDR3 bases: TGTGCCTGGAGTCGAATAACGGACAGCTCCTACGAGCAGTACTTC. V gene TRBV30 combines with J gene TRBJ2-7, with D possibly matching TRBD1 (6 bases). This CDR3 region has 15 residues. V was shortened by 2 bases and J by 0 bases, with 14 bases between the two germline ends. Germline V gene sequence: CDR1 GTSNPN, CDR2 SVGIG (reference sequence).

In its sample, this clonotype ranks as medium-sized. The chain joins TRBV7-2 to TRBJ2-1, with TRBD1 matching over 9 bases. This CDR3 has 13 residues. V lost 5 bases and J lost 8; bases outside the gene matches: 4. Germline CDR1 and CDR2: SGHTA and FQGNSA. In DNA, the CDR3 is TGTGCCAGCAGCCCCACAGGGGGCCATGAGCAGTTCTTC. It yields the protein CASSPTGGHEQFF.